These 2 T cell receptor beta chains share one sample of origin, sequenced in a study of T cell responses to AZD1222 COVID-19 vaccine. The assay was immunoSEQ multiplex PCR, and TCRdb's table has in-frame clones only and misses some. The table has about 160,000 clones, about 92% seen once. The source was peripheral blood, collected 28 days after the second AZD1222 dose. Every receptor here comes from an adult who received the AZD1222 COVID-19 vaccine.

This clone came up once. The chain joins TRBV7-9 to TRBJ2-7, with D unresolved. Germline V CDR1 and CDR2: SEHNR, FQNEAQ (reference sequence). This CDR3 is 15 amino acids long. With 1 base removed from V and 0 bases from J, the gap between germline ends came to 10 bases. CDR3 nucleotides: TGTGCCAGCAGCTTAGGGGGTAACCCCTCCTACGAGCAGTACTTC. Its protein is CASSLGGNPSYEQYF.

The chain combines TRBV28 with TRBJ1-5; no definite D call. The CDR3 sequence is 14 residues long. The germline V and J ends were trimmed by 4 bases and 9 bases, with 16 bases remaining between them. Germline-derived CDR1 and CDR2 are MDHEN and SYDVKM. The CDR3 is CASSSATLELPQHF. In nucleotides, the CDR3 is TGTGCCAGCAGTTCAGCGACACTGGAATTGCCCCAGCATTTT.